These 30 T cell receptor beta chains were sequenced from one sample in a study of OX40 agonist ivuxolimab in advanced cancers. The table came from immunoSEQ multiplex PCR; TCRdb's copy has only in-frame clones and leaves some out. The table lists 60,000 to 95,000 clones, roughly 90% of them singletons, with more than 0.3% in the top ten. The source was CD4+ or CD8+ T cells sorted from blood, collected in a trial of the OX40 agonist ivuxolimab. The receptors here all came from an adult with an advanced solid tumor such as melanoma, head and neck, liver or kidney cancer.

This rearrangement joins TRBV5-6 to TRBJ2-7, with D hard to call. The CDR3 extends over 12 amino acids. Germline CDR1 reads SGHDT; CDR2 reads YYEEEE. Trimming stripped 0 bases from V and 2 bases from J, with 3 bases between. CDR3 in DNA: TGTGCCAGCAGCTTGGGAGCCTACGAGCAGTACTTC. Encoded protein: CASSLGAYEQYF.

Here the CDR3 DNA reads TGTGCCAGCAGCACGACAGGGGTCCAAGAGACCCAGTACTTC. Its translation is CASSTTGVQETQYF. V gene TRBV5-4 combines with J gene TRBJ2-5; 8 nucleotides line up with TRBD1. Germline V CDR1 and CDR2: SGHNT, YYREEE (reference sequence). This CDR3 has 14 amino acids. V dropped 4 bases and J dropped 1; count of bases not matched to a gene: 3.

Only one count was recorded for this clone. The chain carries TRBV2 and TRBJ2-7, with TRBD2 matching 8 bases. CDR1 is SNHLY, CDR2 FYNNEI, per germline. This CDR3 contains 15 residues. Trimming at V came to 6 bases and at J to 4 bases, leaving 11 bases not matched to a gene. CDR3 sequence (DNA): TGTGCCAGCAGCGGGGGGGGGCCCAGGGAGTACGAGCAGTACTTC. Encoded protein: CASSGGGPREYEQYF.

The V call is TRBV18, the J call TRBJ2-5, with TRBD2 as a possible D gene (5 bases). Germline CDR1 and CDR2: KGHSH and LQKENI. The V gene lost 4 bases and the J gene lost 2 bases, with 11 bases spanning the gap. This CDR3 is 14 amino acids long. Written as DNA, the CDR3 is TGTGCCAGCTCACGCCTTGGCGGGCAAGAGACCCAGTACTTC. As protein: CASSRLGGQETQYF.

Here the CDR3 reads CASSLPGDEQYF. CDR3 bases: TGTGCCAGCAGTCTTCCAGGGGACGAGCAGTACTTC. This sequence joins TRBV25-1 and TRBJ2-7; D is perhaps TRBD1 (6 bases). Germline values: CDR1 MGHDK, CDR2 SYGVNS. The length of the CDR3 is 12 residues. Trimming took off 5 bases at V and 5 bases at J, with 10 bases between the two ends.

The chain employs TRBV9 and TRBJ2-5; 14 nucleotides line up with TRBD2. From germline, CDR1 is SGDLS and CDR2 YYNGEE. This CDR3 region has 17 residues. V lost 4 bases, J lost 0 bases, and 5 bases stayed unmatched. The CDR3 sequence: CASSPGTSGGNQETQYF. The CDR3 DNA sequence: TGTGCCAGCAGCCCGGGGACTAGCGGGGGCAACCAAGAGACCCAGTACTTC.

V usage is TRBV9 and J usage is TRBJ2-1; tentatively, D is TRBD2 (6 bases). The CDR3 contains 15 residues. Germline values: CDR1 SGDLS, CDR2 YYNGEE. Trimming removed 4 bases from V and 2 bases from J, with 13 bases in between. The CDR3 DNA is TGTGCCAGCAGCCGCTTAGCGGAAACCTACAATGAGCAGTTCTTC. As protein: CASSRLAETYNEQFF.

The table lists this clone with a count of one. The chain links TRBV7-9 to TRBJ2-1, with 10 bases fitting TRBD1. The CDR3 length is 17 residues. Trimming took 2 bases from V and 2 from J; bases not matched to a gene: 6. Germline loops: CDR1 SEHNR, CDR2 FQNEAQ (reference sequence). This CDR3 is CASSLPGQGGTYNEQFF. The CDR3 DNA is TGTGCCAGCAGCTTACCCGGACAGGGGGGCACCTACAATGAGCAGTTCTTC.

V gene TRBV29-1 combines with J gene TRBJ2-5; the D is unclear. The V end was cut by 0 bases, the J end by 4 bases, with 12 bases between. The germline gives CDR1 SQVTM, CDR2 ANQGSEA. The CDR3 has 14 residues. CDR3 sequence (DNA): TGCAGCGTTGAAGATGGGTCTACGGGAGAGACCCAGTACTTC. It is translated as CSVEDGSTGETQYF.

This clone has only one observation. The chain has TRBV18 and TRBJ1-2; D is ambiguous. Germline V lookup: CDR1 KGHSH, CDR2 LQKENI. The CDR3 extends over 13 amino acids. V gave up 3 bases and J gave up 1 base, with 6 bases separating them. CDR3 DNA: TGTGCCAGCTCACCTACAGATAACTATGGCTACACCTTC. This sequence encodes CASSPTDNYGYTF.

V gene TRBV28 combines with J gene TRBJ2-7; maybe TRBD2 (5 bases). V shed 7 bases and J shed 4 bases, with 14 bases lying between them. CDR3 length: 13 amino acids. The germline CDR1 and CDR2 sequences are MDHEN and SYDVKM. The DNA of the CDR3 is TGTGCCAGCACCGCCACTAGGTTTTACGAGCAGTACTTC. Translating gives CASTATRFYEQYF.

The DNA for the CDR3 is TGTGCCAGCAGTTCCTACCTAGCGGGGGGGTTCGATGAGCAGTTCTTC. It is translated as CASSSYLAGGFDEQFF. The chain joins TRBV6-5 to TRBJ2-1; 12 bases are a match to TRBD2. This CDR3 is built from 16 residues. The germline gives CDR1 MNHEY, CDR2 SVGAGI. With V trimmed by 4 bases and J by 8 bases, 9 bases remained unmatched.

The chain is built from TRBV28 and TRBJ1-1, with 12 nucleotides matching TRBD1. The CDR3 totals 15 residues. J lost 5 bases, V lost 3 bases, and 4 bases had no gene match. Per germline, CDR1 MDHEN and CDR2 SYDVKM. The chain's CDR3 is CASSLGQGALTEAFF. DNA of the CDR3: TGTGCCAGCAGTTTGGGACAGGGGGCTTTAACTGAAGCTTTCTTT. Full variable domain (outside the CDR3, taken from reference TRBV28 and TRBJ1-1): DVKVTQSSRYLVKRTGEKVFLECVQDMDHENMFWYRQDPGLGLRLIYFSYDVKMKEKGDIPEGYSVSREKKERFSLILESASTNQTSMYLCASSLGQGALTEAFFGQGTRLTVV.

The chain links TRBV6-1 to TRBJ2-3; D gene uncertain. Deletions cut 4 bases from V and 0 bases from J, with 11 bases between. In germline, CDR1 is MNHNS, CDR2 SASEGT. The CDR3 is 15 residues long. In nucleotides, the CDR3 is TGTGCCAGCAGTGTACGGCCTACTAGCACAGATACGCAGTATTTT. Translated: CASSVRPTSTDTQYF.

This clone was detected only a few times. This CDR3 is CASSYGSPLNTGELFF. CDR3 nucleotides: TGTGCCAGCAGTTATGGGAGTCCCCTGAACACCGGGGAGCTGTTTTTT. This rearrangement joins TRBV6-5 to TRBJ2-2, with D perhaps matching TRBD2 (5 bases). V lost 3 bases, J lost 1 base, and 12 bases lay in between. There are 16 residues in the CDR3. Germline CDR1 reads MNHEY; CDR2 reads SVGAGI.

The chain uses TRBV7-2 and TRBJ2-2; D is ambiguous. CDR1 and CDR2 (germline): SGHTA, FQGNSA. This CDR3 spans 16 amino acids. The V end was cut by 5 bases, the J end by 7 bases, with 20 bases between. The CDR3 spells CASSQSRALSGGELFF. In nucleotides, the CDR3 is TGTGCCAGCAGCCAATCACGGGCCCTATCTGGCGGGGAGCTGTTTTTT.

The CDR3, as DNA: TGTGCCAGCAGCTTCGACCGAAACGCCCCTGAGCAGTTCTTC. This gives the protein CASSFDRNAPEQFF. This chain links TRBV13 with TRBJ2-1; D gene ambiguous. Trimming stripped 3 bases from V and 9 bases from J, with 15 bases between. The CDR3 loop spans 14 amino acids. Germline V gene data show CDR1 as PRHDT and CDR2 as FYEKMQ (reference sequence).

The gene calls are TRBV18 and TRBJ1-2, with D hard to call. V dropped 1 base and J dropped 0 bases, with 9 bases sitting between them. CDR1 and CDR2 (germline): KGHSH, LQKENI. CDR3 length: 15 residues. CDR3 in amino acids: CASSPQTDPNYGYTF. The DNA of the CDR3 is TGTGCCAGCTCACCACAAACTGACCCTAACTATGGCTACACCTTC.

The chain recombines TRBV28 with TRBJ2-7; 11 positions agree with TRBD2. Germline trimming cut 5 bases from V and 3 bases from J; bases unmatched to any gene: 3. The CDR3 totals 14 residues. Germline V gene lookup returns CDR1 MDHEN and CDR2 SYDVKM. Here the CDR3 reads CASSGTSGSYEQYF. The CDR3, as DNA: TGTGCCAGCAGTGGAACTAGCGGGAGCTACGAGCAGTACTTC. The whole variable domain, remainder taken from reference TRBV28 and TRBJ2-7, is DVKVTQSSRYLVKRTGEKVFLECVQDMDHENMFWYRQDPGLGLRLIYFSYDVKMKEKGDIPEGYSVSREKKERFSLILESASTNQTSMYLCASSGTSGSYEQYFGPGTRLTVT.

The genes are TRBV9 and TRBJ2-1; no firm D call. This CDR3 region has 17 residues. V gave up 0 bases and J gave up 0 bases, with 13 bases separating them. Germline CDR1 and CDR2: SGDLS and YYNGEE. CDR3 coding DNA: TGTGCCAGCAGCGTAGTAGTAGCTTCCAACTCCTACAATGAGCAGTTCTTC. Translating it yields CASSVVVASNSYNEQFF.

The gene calls are TRBV18 and TRBJ2-7; either TRBD1 or TRBD2 may fit D (5 bases each). This CDR3 is 14 amino acids long. The V end lost 6 bases, the J end lost 4 bases, and 16 bases lay between the germline ends. From germline, CDR1 is KGHSH and CDR2 LQKENI. The CDR3 protein is CASSPGVGPYEQYF. DNA for the CDR3: TGTGCCAGCTCTCCTGGTGTGGGACCGTACGAGCAGTACTTC.

The chain couples TRBV20-1 to TRBJ1-2; TRBD1 aligns across 7 bases. Germline loops: CDR1 DFQATT, CDR2 SNEGSKA (reference sequence). Trimming at V came to 5 bases and at J to 6 bases, leaving 3 bases not matched to a gene. This CDR3 spans 11 amino acids. The CDR3 nucleotides read TGCAGTGCTGGCGACAGGGATGGCTACACCTTC. Translation gives CSAGDRDGYTF.

The V and J genes are TRBV11-2 and TRBJ1-4; no reliable D call. V lost 1 base and J lost 8, with 14 bases in between. Germline CDR1 is SGHAT and CDR2 is FQNNGV. The CDR3 contains 15 residues. CDR3 protein: CASSLGLGIWEKLFF. The CDR3 nucleotides read TGTGCCAGCAGCTTAGGGCTGGGGATATGGGAAAAACTGTTTTTT.

This clone was seen a single time. V usage is TRBV28 and J usage is TRBJ2-7, with no clear D. This CDR3 has 14 amino acids. The germline CDR1 and CDR2 sequences are MDHEN and SYDVKM. V was pared by 6 bases and J by 6 bases, with 18 bases between. DNA for the CDR3: TGTGCCAGCAGCCCACGGCCAGGTAGACCCGAGCAGTACTTC. Protein product: CASSPRPGRPEQYF.

This chain uses TRBV5-6 with TRBJ1-5; no definite D call. The CDR3 length is 13 residues. Germline V gene sequence: CDR1 SGHDT, CDR2 YYEEEE. Trimming removed 0 bases at V and 7 bases at J, with 8 bases between. CDR3 in DNA: TGTGCCAGCAGCTTGGCGAGTGGCCAGCCCCAGCATTTT. It codes for CASSLASGQPQHF.

J is TRBJ2-2 and V is TRBV19; D is unclear. Germline CDR1 and CDR2: LNHDA and SQIVND (reference sequence). V lost 1 base and J 4 bases, leaving 16 bases between the germline ends. The CDR3 contains 17 residues. DNA of the CDR3: TGTGCCAGTAGTATAGTCTTGGGGTTTAGAGTCACCGGGGAGCTGTTTTTT. This encodes CASSIVLGFRVTGELFF.

The chain has TRBV4-3 and TRBJ1-2, with 9 bases aligning to TRBD1. Germline V gene data show CDR1 as LGHNA and CDR2 as YSLEER. CDR3 length: 17 residues. Trimming cost V 1 base and J 4 bases; bases outside gene matches: 10. The CDR3 protein is CASSQVWTGVVSYGYTF. Written as DNA, the CDR3 is TGCGCCAGCAGCCAAGTTTGGACAGGGGTTGTGAGCTATGGCTACACCTTC.

The chain carries TRBV6-1 and TRBJ1-2; D is unclear. Germline CDR1 MNHNS, CDR2 SASEGT. The V end lost 2 bases, the J end lost 0 bases, and 10 bases lay between the germline ends. The CDR3 sequence is 15 residues long. The DNA for the CDR3 is TGTGCCAGCAGTGAAAGCAGGCCCGCTAACTATGGCTACACCTTC. This sequence encodes CASSESRPANYGYTF.

V usage is TRBV7-7 and J usage is TRBJ2-5; D unresolved. This CDR3 region has 18 residues. V lost 1 base, J lost 2 bases, and 20 bases lay in between. Germline V gives CDR1 SSHAT, CDR2 FNYEAQ (reference sequence). The CDR3 spells CASSLVEARRRLQETQYF. As DNA, the CDR3 is TGTGCCAGCAGCTTAGTTGAGGCCCGCAGACGTTTACAAGAGACCCAGTACTTC.

V is TRBV5-5 and J is TRBJ1-1, with D possibly matching TRBD1 (5 bases). V was trimmed by 6 bases and J by 4 bases, leaving 19 bases between them. Germline-derived CDR1 and CDR2 are SGHKS and YYEKEE (reference sequence). The CDR3 is 15 residues long. The CDR3 spells CASMGGTLDSTEAFF. In nucleotides, the CDR3 is TGTGCCAGCATGGGCGGGACCTTGGATAGCACTGAAGCTTTCTTT.